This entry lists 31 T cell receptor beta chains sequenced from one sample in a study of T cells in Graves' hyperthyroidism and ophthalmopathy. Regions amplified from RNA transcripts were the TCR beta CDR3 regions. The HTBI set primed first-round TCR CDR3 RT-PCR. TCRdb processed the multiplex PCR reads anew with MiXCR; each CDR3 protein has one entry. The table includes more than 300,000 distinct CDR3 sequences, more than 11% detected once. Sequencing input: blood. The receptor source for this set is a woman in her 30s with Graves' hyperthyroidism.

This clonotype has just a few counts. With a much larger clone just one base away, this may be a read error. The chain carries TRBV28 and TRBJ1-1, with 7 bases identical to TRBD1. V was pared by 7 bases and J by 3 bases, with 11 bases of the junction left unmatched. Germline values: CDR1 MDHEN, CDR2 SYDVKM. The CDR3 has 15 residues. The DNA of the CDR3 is TGTGCCAGCACCTCCCGGATAGGGGGCTACACTGAAGCTTTCTTT. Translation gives CASTSRIGGYTEAFF.

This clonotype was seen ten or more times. CDR3 protein: CASTGINKRDYGYTF. DNA for the CDR3: TGTGCCAGTACCGGGATAAACAAAAGGGACTATGGCTACACCTTC. The rearrangement uses TRBV19 and TRBJ1-2; D gene unclear. The CDR3 sequence is 15 residues long. Looked up from germline, CDR1 is LNHDA and CDR2 is SQIVND (reference sequence). V lost 7 bases and J lost 3, with 18 bases in between.

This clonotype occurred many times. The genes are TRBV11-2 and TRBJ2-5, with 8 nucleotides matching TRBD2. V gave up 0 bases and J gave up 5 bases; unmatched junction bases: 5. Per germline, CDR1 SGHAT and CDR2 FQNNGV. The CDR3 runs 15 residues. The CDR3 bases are TGTGCCAGCAGCTTAGAAGGGACTAGGGGCGAGACCCAGTACTTC. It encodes CASSLEGTRGETQYF.

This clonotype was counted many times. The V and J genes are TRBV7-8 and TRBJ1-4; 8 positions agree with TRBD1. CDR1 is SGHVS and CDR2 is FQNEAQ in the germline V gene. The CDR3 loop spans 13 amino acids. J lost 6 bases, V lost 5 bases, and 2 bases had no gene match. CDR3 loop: CASSIQGDEKLFF. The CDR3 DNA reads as TGTGCCAGCAGCATACAGGGGGATGAAAAACTGTTTTTT.

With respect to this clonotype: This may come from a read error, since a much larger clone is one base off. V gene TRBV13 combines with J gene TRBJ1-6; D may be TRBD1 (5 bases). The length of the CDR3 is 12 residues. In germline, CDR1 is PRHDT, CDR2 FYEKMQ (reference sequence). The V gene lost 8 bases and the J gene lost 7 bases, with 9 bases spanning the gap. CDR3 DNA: TGTGCCAGCGGGGGGTCCAATTCACCCCTCCACTTT. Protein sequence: CASGGSNSPLHF.

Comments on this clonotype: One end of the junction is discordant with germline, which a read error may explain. DNA of the CDR3: TGTGCCGGCAGCTTCGGAGGGTCCTACAATGAGCAGTTCTTC. Protein sequence: CAGSFGGSYNEQFF. The gene calls are TRBV11-2 and TRBJ2-1; D may be TRBD2 (6 bases). This CDR3 region has 14 residues. Germline CDR1 reads SGHAT; CDR2 reads FQNNGV.

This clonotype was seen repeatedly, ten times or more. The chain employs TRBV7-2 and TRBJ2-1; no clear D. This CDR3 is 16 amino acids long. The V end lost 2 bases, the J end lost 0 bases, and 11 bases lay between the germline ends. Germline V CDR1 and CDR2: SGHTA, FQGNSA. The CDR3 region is CASSLFLSSSYNEQFF. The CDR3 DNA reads TGTGCCAGCAGCTTATTTCTCTCGAGCTCCTACAATGAGCAGTTCTTC.

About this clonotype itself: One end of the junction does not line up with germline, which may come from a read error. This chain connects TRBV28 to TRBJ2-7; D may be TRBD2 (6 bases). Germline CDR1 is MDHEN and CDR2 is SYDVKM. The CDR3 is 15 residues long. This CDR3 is CASSFGGMSSYERYF. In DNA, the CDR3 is TGTGCCAGCAGTTTCGGCGGGATGAGCTCCTACGAGCGGTACTTC.

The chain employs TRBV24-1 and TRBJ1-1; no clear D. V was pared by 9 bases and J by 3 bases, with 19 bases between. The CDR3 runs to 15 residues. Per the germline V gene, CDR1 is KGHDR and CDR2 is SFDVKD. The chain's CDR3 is CATRPSGSRDTEAFF. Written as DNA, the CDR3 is TGTGCCACCCGACCGTCCGGGTCGCGGGACACTGAAGCTTTCTTT.

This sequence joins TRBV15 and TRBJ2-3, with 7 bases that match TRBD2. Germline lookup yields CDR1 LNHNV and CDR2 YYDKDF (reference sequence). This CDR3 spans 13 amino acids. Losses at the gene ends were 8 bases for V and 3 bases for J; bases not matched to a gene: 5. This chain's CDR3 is CATGGGGTDTQYF. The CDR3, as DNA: TGTGCCACCGGCGGGGGTGGAACAGATACGCAGTATTTT.

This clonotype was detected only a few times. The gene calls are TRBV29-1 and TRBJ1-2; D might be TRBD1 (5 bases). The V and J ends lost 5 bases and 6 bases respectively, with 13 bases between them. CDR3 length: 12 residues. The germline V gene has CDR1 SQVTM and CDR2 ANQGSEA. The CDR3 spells CSVLRGIDGYTF. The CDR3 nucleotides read TGCAGCGTTTTGCGGGGGATCGATGGCTACACCTTC.

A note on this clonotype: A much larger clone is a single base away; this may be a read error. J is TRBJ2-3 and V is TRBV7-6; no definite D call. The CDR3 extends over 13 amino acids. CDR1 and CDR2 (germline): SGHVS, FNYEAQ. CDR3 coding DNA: TGTGGCAGCAGCCCCGGTTTTCGAGATACGCAGTATTTT. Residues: CGSSPGFRDTQYF.

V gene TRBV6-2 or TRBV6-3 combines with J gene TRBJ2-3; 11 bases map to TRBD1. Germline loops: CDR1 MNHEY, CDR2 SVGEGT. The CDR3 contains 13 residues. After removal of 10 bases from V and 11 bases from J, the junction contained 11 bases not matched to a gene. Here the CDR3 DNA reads TGTGCCATCACGGGACAGGGGGGACTAGGGCAGTATTTT. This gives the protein CAITGQGGLGQYF.

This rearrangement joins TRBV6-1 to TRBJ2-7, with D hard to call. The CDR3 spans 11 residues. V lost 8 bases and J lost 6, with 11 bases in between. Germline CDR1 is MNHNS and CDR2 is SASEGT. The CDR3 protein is CASLVSFEQYF. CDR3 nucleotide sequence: TGTGCCAGCCTAGTATCTTTCGAGCAGTACTTC.

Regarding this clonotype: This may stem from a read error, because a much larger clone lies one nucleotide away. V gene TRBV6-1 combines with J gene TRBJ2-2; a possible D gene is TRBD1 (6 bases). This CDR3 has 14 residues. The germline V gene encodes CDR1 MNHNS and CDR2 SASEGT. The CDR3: CDSSANRVTGELFF. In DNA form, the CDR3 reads TGTGACAGCAGCGCTAACAGGGTTACCGGGGAGCTGTTTTTT.

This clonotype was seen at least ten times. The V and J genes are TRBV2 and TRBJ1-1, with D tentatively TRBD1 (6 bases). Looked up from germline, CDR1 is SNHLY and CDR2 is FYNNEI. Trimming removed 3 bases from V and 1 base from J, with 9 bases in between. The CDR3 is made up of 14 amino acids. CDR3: CASSEVRGNTEAFF. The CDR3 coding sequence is TGTGCCAGCAGTGAGGTCAGGGGGAACACTGAAGCTTTCTTT.

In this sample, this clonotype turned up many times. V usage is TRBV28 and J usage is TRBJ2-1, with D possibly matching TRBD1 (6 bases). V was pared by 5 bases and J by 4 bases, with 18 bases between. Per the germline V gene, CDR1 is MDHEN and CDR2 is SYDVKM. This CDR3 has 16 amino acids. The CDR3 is CASSQRQAVLYNEQFF. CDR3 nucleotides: TGTGCCAGCAGTCAGAGACAGGCCGTTCTATACAATGAGCAGTTCTTC.

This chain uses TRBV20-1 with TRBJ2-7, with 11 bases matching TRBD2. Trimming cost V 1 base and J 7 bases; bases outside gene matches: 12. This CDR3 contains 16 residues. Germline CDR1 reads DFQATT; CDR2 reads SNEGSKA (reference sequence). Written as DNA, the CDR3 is TGCAGTGCTAGAGGACTAGCGGGAAACCCGGTGCGAGAGCAGTACTTC. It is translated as CSARGLAGNPVREQYF.

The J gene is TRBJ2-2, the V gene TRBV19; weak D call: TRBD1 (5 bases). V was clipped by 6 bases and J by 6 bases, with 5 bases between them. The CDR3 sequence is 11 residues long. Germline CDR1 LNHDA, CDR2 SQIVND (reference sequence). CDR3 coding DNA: TGTGCCAGTAGACAGGCCGGGGAGCTGTTTTTT. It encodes CASRQAGELFF.

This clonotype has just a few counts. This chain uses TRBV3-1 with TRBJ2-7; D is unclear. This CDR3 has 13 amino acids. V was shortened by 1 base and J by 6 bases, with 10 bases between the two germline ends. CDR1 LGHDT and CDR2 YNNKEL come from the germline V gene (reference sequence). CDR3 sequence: CASSQANLAEQYF. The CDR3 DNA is TGTGCCAGCAGCCAAGCTAATCTCGCCGAGCAGTACTTC.

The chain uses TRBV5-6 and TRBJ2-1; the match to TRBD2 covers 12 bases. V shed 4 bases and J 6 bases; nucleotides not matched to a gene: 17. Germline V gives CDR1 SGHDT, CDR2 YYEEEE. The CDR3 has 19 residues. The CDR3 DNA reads TGTGCCAGCAGCCCTAAGCTAGCGGGAGGGCTTGGCGCCTGCAATGAGCAGTTCTTC. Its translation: CASSPKLAGGLGACNEQFF.

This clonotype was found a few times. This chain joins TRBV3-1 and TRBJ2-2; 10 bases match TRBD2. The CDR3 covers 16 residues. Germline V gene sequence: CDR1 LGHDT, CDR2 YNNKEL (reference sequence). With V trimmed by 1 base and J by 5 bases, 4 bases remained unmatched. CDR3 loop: CASSQGASGSTGELFF. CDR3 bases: TGTGCCAGCAGCCAAGGCGCTAGCGGGAGTACCGGGGAGCTGTTTTTT.

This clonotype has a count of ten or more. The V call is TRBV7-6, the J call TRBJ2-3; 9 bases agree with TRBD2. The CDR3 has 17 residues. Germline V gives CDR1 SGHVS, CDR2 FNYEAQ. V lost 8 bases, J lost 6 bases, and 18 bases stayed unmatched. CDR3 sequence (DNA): TGTGCCAGCCGTACATTTTCCCGGGGTAGCGGGAGTGATACGCAGTATTTT. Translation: CASRTFSRGSGSDTQYF.

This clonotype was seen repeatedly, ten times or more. The CDR3 nucleotides are TGTGCCGGTGAGTTGCGGGGATCCCCCAATGAGCAGTTCTTC. Protein product: CAGELRGSPNEQFF. This chain connects TRBV24-1 to TRBJ2-1; D might be TRBD2 (6 bases). The CDR3 extends over 14 amino acids. The V gene's germline CDR1 is KGHDR and CDR2 SFDVKD. Deletions cut 12 bases from V and 6 bases from J, with 20 bases between.

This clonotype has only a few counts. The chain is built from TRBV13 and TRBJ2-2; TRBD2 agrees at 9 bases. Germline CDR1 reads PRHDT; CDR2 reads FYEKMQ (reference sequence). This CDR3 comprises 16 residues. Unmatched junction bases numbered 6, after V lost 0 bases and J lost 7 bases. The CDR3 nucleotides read TGTGCCAGCAGCTTAGGGCTAGCGGGAAGGGTCGGGGAGCTGTTTTTT. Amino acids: CASSLGLAGRVGELFF.

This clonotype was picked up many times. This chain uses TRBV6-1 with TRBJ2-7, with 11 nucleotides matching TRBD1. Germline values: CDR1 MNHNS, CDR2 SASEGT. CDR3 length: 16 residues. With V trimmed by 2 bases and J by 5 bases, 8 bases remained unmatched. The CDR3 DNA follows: TGTGCCAGCAGTGAATTCCGGACAGGGGGCTTGAACGAGCAGTACTTC. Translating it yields CASSEFRTGGLNEQYF.

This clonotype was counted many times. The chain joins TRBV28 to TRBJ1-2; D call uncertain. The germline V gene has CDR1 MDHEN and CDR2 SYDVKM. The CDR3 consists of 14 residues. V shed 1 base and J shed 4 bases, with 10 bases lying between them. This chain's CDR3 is CASSLSEESYGYTF. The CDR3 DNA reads TGTGCCAGCAGTTTATCGGAAGAATCCTATGGCTACACCTTC.

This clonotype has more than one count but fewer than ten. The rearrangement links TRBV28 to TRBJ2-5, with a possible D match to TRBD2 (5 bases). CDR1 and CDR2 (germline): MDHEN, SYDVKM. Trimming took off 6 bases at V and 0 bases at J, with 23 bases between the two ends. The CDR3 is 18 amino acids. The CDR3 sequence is CASSRVPFIGKYQETQYF. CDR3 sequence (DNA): TGTGCCAGCAGCCGAGTCCCCTTTATCGGGAAGTACCAAGAGACCCAGTACTTC.

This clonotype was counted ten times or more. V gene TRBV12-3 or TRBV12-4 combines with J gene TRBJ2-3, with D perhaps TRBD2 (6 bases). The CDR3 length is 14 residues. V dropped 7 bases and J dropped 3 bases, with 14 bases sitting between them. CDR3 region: CASKGEVGTDTQYF. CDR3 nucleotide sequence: TGTGCCAGCAAAGGGGAGGTCGGGACAGATACGCAGTATTTT.

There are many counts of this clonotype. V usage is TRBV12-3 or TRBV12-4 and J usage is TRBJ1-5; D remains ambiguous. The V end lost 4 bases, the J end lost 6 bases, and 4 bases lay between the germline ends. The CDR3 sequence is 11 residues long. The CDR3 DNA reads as TGTGCCAGCAGTTCCGGTCAGCCCCAGCATTTT. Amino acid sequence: CASSSGQPQHF.

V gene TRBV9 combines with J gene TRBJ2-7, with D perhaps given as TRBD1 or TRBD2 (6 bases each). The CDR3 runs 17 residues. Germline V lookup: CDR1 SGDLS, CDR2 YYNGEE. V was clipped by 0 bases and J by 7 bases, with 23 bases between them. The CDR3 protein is CASSVGLGHRSAGEQYF. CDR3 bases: TGTGCCAGCAGCGTAGGCCTGGGACACCGATCGGCGGGGGAGCAGTACTTC. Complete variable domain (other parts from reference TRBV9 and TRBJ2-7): DSGVTQTPKHLITATGQRVTLRCSPRSGDLSVYWYQQSLDQGLQFLIQYYNGEERAKGNILERFSAQQFPDLHSELNLSSLELGDSALYFCASSVGLGHRSAGEQYFGPGTRLTVT.